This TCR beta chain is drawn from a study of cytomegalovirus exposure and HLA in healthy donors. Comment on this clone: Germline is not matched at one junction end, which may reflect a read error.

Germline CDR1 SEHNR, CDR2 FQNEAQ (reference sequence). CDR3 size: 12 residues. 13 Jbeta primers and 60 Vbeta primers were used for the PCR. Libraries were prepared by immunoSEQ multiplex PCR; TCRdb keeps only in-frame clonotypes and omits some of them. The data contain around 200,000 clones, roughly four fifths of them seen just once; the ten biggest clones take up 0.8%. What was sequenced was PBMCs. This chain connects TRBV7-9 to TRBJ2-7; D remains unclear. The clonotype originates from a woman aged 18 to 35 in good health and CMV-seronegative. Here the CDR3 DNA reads TGTTCCAGCAGCCCTACCCAGGACGAGCAGTACTTC. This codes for CSSSPTQDEQYF.